This TCR beta chain is drawn from a study of blood T cell repertoires in COVID-19. Using immunoSEQ multiplex PCR, the repertoire was profiled, and TCRdb retains in-frame clones only, with some absent. This table has 350,000 to 450,000 clones, around 92% appearing once. Germline V gene sequence: CDR1 LGHDT, CDR2 YNNKEL (reference sequence). Trimming removed 6 bases at V and 2 bases at J, with 10 bases between. The CDR3 runs to 13 residues. The chain joins TRBV3-1 (or the pseudogene TRBV3-2) to TRBJ1-1, with D uncertain. The sequence derives from a woman between 25 and 40 years old who had recovered from COVID-19. Sample: PBMCs or T cells enriched from blood (not recorded which). The CDR3 region is CASRFWQNTEAFF. As DNA, the CDR3 is TGTGCCAGCAGATTTTGGCAAAACACTGAAGCTTTCTTT.